The 23 T cell receptor beta chains below were found in one sample sequenced in a study of response to subunit inactivated influenza vaccine. Each CDR3 protein is one row after TCRdb ran MiXCR on the RT-PCR reads. The sample contains under 200,000 distinct CDR3 sequences, roughly a tenth of which appear only once. Sample: CD8+ T cells sorted from PBMCs, taken roughly 24 months after vaccination. These receptors all stem from a man aged 50 to 69 who received an inactivated influenza vaccine.

This clonotype was observed many times. The CDR3 DNA follows: TGTGCCAGCGGCGACTCCTACAATGAGCAGTTCTTC. Its translation: CASGDSYNEQFF. The chain couples TRBV6-5 to TRBJ2-1; D not certain. The CDR3 contains 12 residues. The V end lost 8 bases, the J end lost 0 bases, and 5 bases lay between the germline ends. Germline V gives CDR1 MNHEY, CDR2 SVGAGI.

This clonotype was observed a few times. Here the CDR3 reads CSARMGEGGAFF. Here the CDR3 DNA reads TGCAGTGCTAGGATGGGGGAGGGCGGAGCTTTCTTT. The chain has TRBV20-1 and TRBJ1-1; tentatively, D is TRBD1 (5 bases). V lost 3 bases and J lost 10, with 15 bases in between. The CDR3 covers 12 residues. Per the germline V gene, CDR1 is DFQATT and CDR2 is SNEGSKA (reference sequence).

The rearrangement links TRBV7-8 to TRBJ2-2; D may be TRBD1 (5 bases). Trimming shortened V by 5 bases and J by 5 bases, and 12 bases separated the two germline ends. Germline V CDR1 and CDR2: SGHVS, FQNEAQ. This CDR3 comprises 14 residues. CDR3 DNA sequence: TGTGCCAGCAGCCGATTTACAGGAACCGGGGAGCTGTTTTTT. Its translation is CASSRFTGTGELFF.

The table lists this clonotype with a few counts. The chain combines TRBV28 with TRBJ2-5; TRBD2 agrees at 7 bases. The germline V gene has CDR1 MDHEN and CDR2 SYDVKM. CDR3 length equals 14 residues. V shed 7 bases and J 3 bases; nucleotides not matched to a gene: 8. The CDR3, as DNA: TGTGCCAGCACCACAATGGGGGGGAAAGAGACCCAGTACTTC. This encodes CASTTMGGKETQYF.

CDR3 amino acids: CASSSDRVEQYF. CDR3 DNA: TGTGCCAGCAGCTCGGACAGGGTCGAGCAGTACTTC. The chain joins TRBV6-1 to TRBJ2-7, with 8 bases fitting TRBD1. The J segment lost 6 bases and the V segment lost 6 bases, leaving 4 bases of the junction unmatched. The CDR3 runs to 12 residues. Per the germline V gene, CDR1 is MNHNS and CDR2 is SASEGT.

This chain joins TRBV5-5 and TRBJ2-3; 11 bases map to TRBD2. Germline V gene lookup returns CDR1 SGHKS and CDR2 YYEKEE (reference sequence). V lost 1 base, J lost 8 bases, and 6 bases stayed unmatched. The CDR3 extends over 15 amino acids. This chain's CDR3 is CASSLTSGGRSTQYF. The CDR3 nucleotides are TGTGCCAGCAGCTTGACTAGCGGGGGCCGCAGTACGCAGTATTTT.

Only a few counts were recorded for this clonotype. This chain links TRBV30 with TRBJ1-1; D remains ambiguous. The V end lost 2 bases, the J end lost 4 bases, and 8 bases lay between the germline ends. The germline CDR1 and CDR2 sequences are GTSNPN and SVGIG (reference sequence). The CDR3 runs 12 residues. The CDR3 DNA reads TGTGCCTGGAGTCCACCCGGCACTGAAGCTTTCTTT. It codes for CAWSPPGTEAFF.

The chain is built from TRBV25-1 and TRBJ2-7; D could derive from TRBD1 or TRBD2 (6 bases each). The CDR3 is made up of 14 amino acids. V gave up 0 bases and J gave up 7 bases, with 13 bases separating them. CDR1 and CDR2 from the germline V gene are MGHDK and SYGVNS. The CDR3 nucleotides read TGTGCCAGCAGTGAATATTTCGGGGGCGATGAGCAGTACTTC. As protein: CASSEYFGGDEQYF.

The sample holds many counts of this clonotype. The chain employs TRBV25-1 and TRBJ2-1; TRBD1 or TRBD2 may be the D gene (5 bases each). V dropped 4 bases and J dropped 9 bases, with 13 bases sitting between them. Germline V CDR1 and CDR2: MGHDK, SYGVNS. This CDR3 contains 13 residues. The CDR3 sequence: CASSVQGRGEQFF. The CDR3 DNA follows: TGTGCCAGCAGTGTGCAGGGACGGGGTGAGCAGTTCTTC.

V gene TRBV18 combines with J gene TRBJ1-2, with a tentative D call TRBD1 (6 bases). The germline gives CDR1 KGHSH, CDR2 LQKENI. Between the trimmed V and J ends, which lost 6 bases and 3 bases, there was a span of 20 bases. CDR3 length: 16 residues. The DNA of the CDR3 is TGTGCCAGCTCTCCGGTCGGGGGCGAGTGGTACTATGGCTACACCTTC. Residues: CASSPVGGEWYYGYTF.

By share, this clonotype ranks as medium-sized (0.01 to 0.1%). The CDR3 coding sequence is TGCGCCAGCAGCCAAGATGGCGGCACACGGGGATCAGATACGCAGTATTTT. Its protein is CASSQDGGTRGSDTQYF. This chain joins TRBV4-3 and TRBJ2-3, with D possibly TRBD2 on 5 matching bases. CDR3 length equals 17 residues. V lost 0 bases and J 4 bases, leaving 17 bases between the germline ends. Germline assignment: CDR1 LGHNA and CDR2 YSLEER.

This clonotype was seen only a few times. The chain links TRBV4-1 to TRBJ2-7, with 7 positions matching TRBD1. This CDR3 spans 14 amino acids. Losses at the gene ends were 4 bases for V and 6 bases for J; bases not matched to a gene: 9. Germline V gene lookup returns CDR1 MGHRA and CDR2 YSYEKL. The CDR3 DNA sequence: TGCGCCAGCAGCCCTAGACAGGGTCTCGGCGAGCAGTACTTC. It yields the protein CASSPRQGLGEQYF.

Only a few counts were recorded for this clonotype. The chain is built from TRBV20-1 and TRBJ2-3, with 11 bases aligning to TRBD2. The germline V gene encodes CDR1 DFQATT and CDR2 SNEGSKA (reference sequence). This CDR3 spans 16 amino acids. Unmatched junction bases numbered 9, after V lost 3 bases and J lost 4 bases. CDR3 sequence (DNA): TGCAGTGCTAGGCGACTAGCGGGGCTTGAGCCAGATACGCAGTATTTT. Its translation is CSARRLAGLEPDTQYF.

This clonotype was detected a few times. J is TRBJ2-3 and V is TRBV12-3 or TRBV12-4, with TRBD2 identical over 10 bases. V lost 5 bases and J lost 0; bases outside the gene matches: 14. The CDR3 has 19 amino acids. The CDR3 DNA is TGTGCCAGCAGTCCACACAGAGGACTAGCGGAACTGAGCACAGATACGCAGTATTTT. It is translated as CASSPHRGLAELSTDTQYF.

This clonotype was observed at least ten times. V is TRBV10-2 and J is TRBJ2-3; no definite D call. The V and J ends lost 0 bases and 1 base respectively, with 11 bases between them. CDR1 is WSHSY and CDR2 is SAAADI in the germline V gene. This CDR3 has 16 residues. CDR3 loop: CASSESVGTGTDTQYF. The CDR3 coding sequence is TGCGCCAGCAGTGAGTCGGTAGGAACCGGCACAGATACGCAGTATTTT.

V gene TRBV15 combines with J gene TRBJ2-7; D gene uncertain. The CDR3 runs to 12 residues. The V end was cut by 5 bases, the J end by 4 bases, with 9 bases between. The germline gives CDR1 LNHNV, CDR2 YYDKDF (reference sequence). CDR3 nucleotides: TGTGCCACCAGCCCCTTAGGATACGAGCAGTACTTC. Protein sequence: CATSPLGYEQYF.

There are a few counts of this clonotype. The rearrangement links TRBV4-2 to TRBJ1-2; D unresolved. Germline CDR1 reads LGHNA; CDR2 reads YNFKEQ. The V end was cut by 0 bases, the J end by 13 bases, with 12 bases between. This CDR3 is built from 12 residues. CDR3 protein: CASSQDYGEVTF. In DNA form, the CDR3 reads TGTGCCAGCAGCCAAGACTACGGTGAAGTCACCTTC.

The chain uses TRBV7-9 and TRBJ1-2; 8 bases line up with TRBD1. Germline V gene lookup returns CDR1 SEHNR and CDR2 FQNEAQ (reference sequence). The trim removed 5 bases at V and 4 bases at J, leaving 6 bases unmatched. The CDR3 contains 14 residues. DNA of the CDR3: TGTGCCAGCAGCGGATCCGGGACAGGCTATGGCTACACCTTC. It yields the protein CASSGSGTGYGYTF.

This clonotype was counted ten times or more. The V gene is TRBV2, the J gene TRBJ2-1, with TRBD2 matching over 8 bases. The CDR3 runs 19 residues. Germline V gives CDR1 SNHLY, CDR2 FYNNEI. This CDR3 is CTFCFGPVGGRIPYNEQFF. CDR3 sequence (DNA): TGTACCTTCTGTTTCGGGCCTGTCGGCGGGAGGATACCCTACAATGAGCAGTTCTTC.

The table lists this clonotype with many counts. This chain joins TRBV2 and TRBJ2-1; 8 bases agree with TRBD2. This CDR3 comprises 14 residues. Looked up from germline, CDR1 is SNHLY and CDR2 is FYNNEI. V gave up 6 bases and J gave up 5 bases; unmatched junction bases: 6. The CDR3 DNA reads TGTGCCAGCAGGGGACTAGTCGTAAACAATGAGCAGTTCTTC. This translates into CASRGLVVNNEQFF. Full variable domain (remainder filled in from reference TRBV2 and TRBJ2-1): EPEVTQTPSHQVTQMGQEVILRCVPISNHLYFYWYRQILGQKVEFLVSFYNNEISEKSEIFDDQFSVERPDGSNFTLKIRSTKLEDSAMYFCASRGLVVNNEQFFGPGTRLTVL.

This chain joins TRBV29-1 and TRBJ1-2; 11 nucleotides line up with TRBD1. The germline gives CDR1 SQVTM, CDR2 ANQGSEA. The CDR3 sequence is 13 residues long. J gave up 4 bases and V 6 bases, and 4 bases lay outside the gene matches. The CDR3 region is CSVVGQGGYGYTF. Here the CDR3 DNA reads TGCAGCGTCGTGGGACAGGGGGGCTATGGCTACACCTTC. Full variable domain (rest looked up from reference TRBV29-1 and TRBJ1-2): SAVISQKPSRDICQRGTSLTIQCQVDSQVTMMFWYRQQPGQSLTLIATANQGSEATYESGFVIDKFPISRPNLTFSTLTVSNMSPEDSSIYLCSVVGQGGYGYTFGSGTRLTVV.

The sample holds a few counts of this clonotype. The chain employs TRBV12-5 and TRBJ2-1; the match to TRBD2 covers 14 bases. CDR3 length: 20 residues. J gave up 8 bases and V 2 bases, and 17 bases lay outside the gene matches. Germline V CDR1 and CDR2: LGHNT, FRNRAP. The CDR3 sequence is CASGLSEYRTSGRRMDEQFF. In DNA form, the CDR3 reads TGTGCTAGTGGTTTGTCAGAATACCGGACTAGCGGGAGGAGGATGGATGAGCAGTTCTTC.

This chain joins TRBV20-1 and TRBJ2-7; 9 bases fit TRBD2. J was trimmed by 7 bases and V by 2 bases; bases with no gene match: 9. The germline V gene has CDR1 DFQATT and CDR2 SNEGSKA (reference sequence). CDR3 length equals 14 residues. The CDR3 here is CSARRWTSAGEQYF. The CDR3, as DNA: TGCAGTGCTAGAAGATGGACTAGCGCGGGAGAGCAGTACTTC.